These 12 T cell receptor beta chains came from one sample sequenced in a study of T cells in Graves' hyperthyroidism and ophthalmopathy. Amplification yielded TCR beta CDR3 regions, with RNA transcripts as the source. Researchers ran a first-round RT-PCR on the TCR CDR3 using the HTBI primer set. TCRdb called the multiplex PCR reads again in MiXCR, with one record for every CDR3 protein. Altogether approximately 870,000 distinct CDR3 sequences are present, 35% to 40% being singletons, with the ten largest covering approximately 8.7%. Sequencing was performed on blood. Every receptor here comes from a young man with Graves' hyperthyroidism.

The chain uses TRBV5-6 and TRBJ2-7, with 8 bases fitting TRBD2. There are 14 residues in the CDR3. Trimming took 4 bases from V and 4 from J; bases not matched to a gene: 7. Germline V gene lookup returns CDR1 SGHDT and CDR2 YYEEEE. CDR3 in DNA: TGTGCCAGCAGCCCGGGACTAGAGGGGTACGAGCAGTACTTC. Its translation is CASSPGLEGYEQYF.

This clonotype was counted many times. The chain links TRBV9 to TRBJ1-2; 9 nucleotides align to TRBD1. After removal of 0 bases from V and 7 bases from J, the junction contained 4 bases not matched to a gene. The CDR3 is 14 residues long. Per germline, CDR1 SGDLS and CDR2 YYNGEE. CDR3 loop: CASSVDRTGAGYTF. The CDR3 nucleotides read TGTGCCAGCAGCGTAGACAGGACAGGGGCTGGCTACACCTTC.

The chain joins TRBV7-9 to TRBJ2-7; tentative D call: TRBD2 (7 bases). CDR1 SEHNR and CDR2 FQNEAQ come from the germline V gene (reference sequence). The V end was cut by 5 bases, the J end by 7 bases, with 24 bases between. The CDR3 sequence is 16 residues long. CDR3 nucleotide sequence: TGTGCCAGCAGCCCGGGGCGGGGGACAAGCCCTGGGGAGCAGTACTTC. As protein: CASSPGRGTSPGEQYF.

This clonotype has more than one count but fewer than ten. The chain recombines TRBV12-5 with TRBJ1-5; 7 nucleotides align to TRBD1. Germline V gene data show CDR1 as LGHNT and CDR2 as FRNRAP. CDR3 length: 12 residues. V shed 5 bases, J shed 8 bases, and the junction held 3 bases outside the gene matches. This CDR3 is CASGPGGEPQHF. The CDR3 DNA is TGTGCTAGTGGTCCAGGGGGGGAGCCCCAGCATTTT.

This clonotype was counted a single time. This CDR3 reads CATSREVADRVDGYTF. The CDR3 coding sequence is TGTGCCACCAGCAGAGAGGTGGCGGACAGGGTCGATGGCTACACCTTC. The gene calls are TRBV15 and TRBJ1-2; 8 bases match TRBD1. Germline V CDR1 and CDR2: LNHNV, YYDKDF (reference sequence). CDR3 size: 16 residues. V shed 0 bases and J 6 bases; nucleotides not matched to a gene: 9.

This clonotype showed up many times. This sequence joins TRBV19 and TRBJ1-3; possible D gene TRBD1, 6 bases. CDR3 length: 17 amino acids. Germline V gives CDR1 LNHDA, CDR2 SQIVND (reference sequence). V was pared by 5 bases and J by 4 bases, with 21 bases between. The CDR3 region is CASSQNKDSSYGNTIYF. CDR3 nucleotide sequence: TGTGCCAGTAGTCAAAACAAGGACAGCTCATACGGAAACACCATATATTTT.

In its sample, this clonotype was seen many times. The rearrangement joins TRBV7-2 to TRBJ1-4; the match to TRBD1 covers 9 bases. The V and J ends lost 2 bases and 7 bases, in that order; junction bases with no gene match: 5. Looked up from germline, CDR1 is SGHTA and CDR2 is FQGNSA. This CDR3 contains 15 residues. CDR3 sequence: CASSLQTGGGEKLFF. CDR3 nucleotide sequence: TGTGCCAGCAGCTTACAGACAGGGGGAGGTGAAAAACTGTTTTTT.

This clonotype appeared many times. The chain joins TRBV20-1 to TRBJ2-7; D ambiguous. Trimming stripped 0 bases from V and 0 bases from J, with 6 bases between. Germline V gene data show CDR1 as DFQATT and CDR2 as SNEGSKA (reference sequence). The CDR3 is 13 residues long. CDR3 coding DNA: TGCAGTGCTAGAGAACGGAGCTCCTACGAGCAGTACTTC. Translated: CSARERSSYEQYF.

This clonotype was seen a handful of times. V and J are TRBV6-5 and TRBJ2-7, with unresolved D. The germline gives CDR1 MNHEY, CDR2 SVGAGI. V lost 5 bases and J 0 bases, leaving 14 bases between the germline ends. There are 15 residues in the CDR3. The CDR3 DNA reads TGTGCCAGCAGTAGCTTTATAGAGTACTCCTACGAGCAGTACTTC. It specifies CASSSFIEYSYEQYF.

This clonotype was seen just once. The chain recombines TRBV25-1 with TRBJ1-1; D gene ambiguous. The CDR3 length is 15 residues. V dropped 8 bases and J dropped 4 bases, with 20 bases sitting between them. In germline, CDR1 is MGHDK, CDR2 SYGVNS. The CDR3 reads CASQVSEGWGTEAFF. In DNA form, the CDR3 reads TGTGCCAGCCAAGTATCGGAGGGATGGGGCACTGAAGCTTTCTTT. The variable domain in full, with the rest retrieved from reference TRBV25-1 and TRBJ1-1, is EADIYQTPRYLVIGTGKKITLECSQTMGHDKMYWYQQDPGMELHLIHYSYGVNSTEKGDLSSESTVSRIRTEHFPLTLESARPSHTSQYLCASQVSEGWGTEAFFGQGTRLTVV.

V is TRBV15 and J is TRBJ1-2; no reliable D call. From germline, CDR1 is LNHNV and CDR2 YYDKDF (reference sequence). The CDR3 loop spans 9 amino acids. The germline V and J ends were trimmed by 7 bases and 8 bases, with 5 bases remaining between them. Here the CDR3 reads CATTEGYTF. The CDR3 nucleotides read TGTGCCACCACGGAGGGCTACACCTTC.

This clonotype was detected only a few times. This sequence joins TRBV19 and TRBJ2-7; a weak D match, TRBD2 (6 bases). Trimming pared 5 bases from V and 0 bases from J, leaving 17 bases between. Germline V CDR1 and CDR2: LNHDA, SQIVND (reference sequence). This CDR3 comprises 16 residues. The CDR3 reads CASSPRRAGSSYEQYF. CDR3 DNA sequence: TGTGCCAGTAGTCCGAGGAGAGCGGGCAGCTCCTACGAGCAGTACTTC.